This T cell receptor beta chain was recovered during a study of regulatory T cells in long-lasting Graves disease. At the level of the study: Over 5 years of antithyroid drugs with positive TSH receptor antibodies was taken to mean persistent Graves' disease.

This clonotype was seen only a few times. With iRepertoire HTBI primers and Arm-PCR of CDR3 regions, TCR beta libraries were built. In TCRdb, the multiplex PCR reads were re-called with MiXCR into one record per CDR3 protein. Counted here are approximately 440,000 distinct CDR3 sequences, around 20% occurring once; the ten biggest clones make up around 24%. Germline V gene sequence: CDR1 SQVTM, CDR2 ANQGSEA. Trimming left V 6 bases short and J 4 bases short, with 13 bases between. The CDR3 has 13 amino acids. Stated time point: persistent/refractory GD, antithyroid drugs over 5 years with positive TRAb. Making the TCR library involved RNA that had been extracted from PBMCs. Criteria from the American Thyroid Association guidelines were applied to diagnose Graves' disease. The patients included were those that came from an endocrinology department in Xi'an, China.

The material sequenced was peripheral blood mononuclear cells (PBMCs), taken when the disease was refractory, from a patient treated with antithyroid drugs. This sequence was found in a female donor with Graves disease. The chain recombines TRBV29-1 with TRBJ1-5; maybe TRBD1 (6 bases). The CDR3 loop is CSVATGWNQPQHF. CDR3 DNA: TGCAGCGTCGCTACAGGGTGGAATCAGCCCCAGCATTTT.